These 26 T cell receptor beta chains share one sample of origin, sequenced in a study of CD8+ T cells in alopecia areata. cDNA reverse transcribed from extracted RNA served as the sequencing template. The protocol was immunoSEQ multiplex PCR, while the TCRdb copy is restricted to in-frame clones and leaves out a portion. The table lists 130,000 to 150,000 clones, 87% of them singletons. The sample here was CD8+ T cells sorted from blood, taken at week 0. Source of these receptors: a human donor with alopecia areata.

The chain uses TRBV27 and TRBJ2-1; maybe TRBD1 (6 bases). The CDR3 length is 14 residues. CDR1 and CDR2 (germline): MNHEY, SMNVEV (reference sequence). Trimming shortened V by 3 bases and J by 9 bases, and 15 bases separated the two germline ends. CDR3 bases: TGTGCCAGCAGTTTCTTTCAGGGGTCAGTTGAGCAGTTCTTC. Protein: CASSFFQGSVEQFF.

The chain combines TRBV5-4 with TRBJ2-3; D remains ambiguous. Trimming took off 0 bases at V and 5 bases at J, with 16 bases between the two ends. Germline V gene lookup returns CDR1 SGHNT and CDR2 YYREEE (reference sequence). There are 16 residues in the CDR3. Here the CDR3 DNA reads TGTGCCAGCAGCTTGGCGATTGCCCAGTCGGAAGATACGCAGTATTTT. This gives the protein CASSLAIAQSEDTQYF.

The chain has TRBV9 and TRBJ1-2; D is possibly TRBD1 (5 bases). Deletions cut 3 bases from V and 1 base from J, with 10 bases between. Per the germline V gene, CDR1 is SGDLS and CDR2 is YYNGEE. This CDR3 region has 14 residues. CDR3 DNA: TGTGCCAGCAGCGGATTAGACAGTAACTATGGCTACACCTTC. Encoded protein: CASSGLDSNYGYTF.

This chain connects TRBV19 to TRBJ2-5; 7 bases match TRBD1. This CDR3 is built from 16 residues. Per the germline V gene, CDR1 is LNHDA and CDR2 is SQIVND (reference sequence). The V gene end was trimmed by 7 bases and the J gene end by 5 bases; junction bases not matched to a gene: 16. As DNA, the CDR3 is TGTGCCAGTACCCCGGGACAGAGAATTTTACGGGAGACCCAGTACTTC. It specifies CASTPGQRILRETQYF.

The genes are TRBV7-9 and TRBJ2-7; 7 nucleotides line up with TRBD1. The germline V gene has CDR1 SEHNR and CDR2 FQNEAQ (reference sequence). Trimming took 5 bases from V and 0 from J; bases not matched to a gene: 7. This CDR3 is 15 amino acids long. CDR3: CASSDRRGSSYEQYF. The CDR3 bases are TGTGCCAGCAGCGATCGCAGGGGGAGCTCCTACGAGCAGTACTTC. Full variable domain (remainder filled in from reference TRBV7-9 and TRBJ2-7): DTGVSQNPRHKITKRGQNVTFRCDPISEHNRLYWYRQTLGQGPEFLTYFQNEAQLEKSRLLSDRFSAERPKGSFSTLEIQRTEQGDSAMYLCASSDRRGSSYEQYFGPGTRLTVT.

This chain uses TRBV13 with TRBJ2-3; the D gene could be TRBD1 or TRBD2 (5 bases each). The CDR3 totals 15 residues. Germline assignment: CDR1 PRHDT and CDR2 FYEKMQ (reference sequence). V was trimmed by 5 bases and J by 0 bases, leaving 12 bases between them. In DNA, the CDR3 is TGTGCCAGCAGCCCCGGGACGTTGAGCACAGATACGCAGTATTTT. Its translation is CASSPGTLSTDTQYF.

V usage is TRBV4-1 and J usage is TRBJ2-7; 13 nucleotides agree with TRBD2. The CDR3 totals 15 residues. The germline CDR1 and CDR2 sequences are MGHRA and YSYEKL. After removal of 1 base from V and 6 bases from J, the junction contained 3 bases not matched to a gene. In DNA form, the CDR3 reads TGCGCCAGCAGCCAAGGACTAGCGGGAGGAGCCGAGCAGTACTTC. Protein product: CASSQGLAGGAEQYF.

The chain combines TRBV27 with TRBJ2-5, with 7 bases that match TRBD1. This CDR3 is built from 15 residues. V lost 5 bases to trimming and J lost 4 bases; unmatched junction nucleotides: 10. Germline CDR1 and CDR2: MNHEY and SMNVEV (reference sequence). As DNA, the CDR3 is TGTGCCAGCAGTCTCAGAGACAGGGTTGGAGAGACCCAGTACTTC. Amino acids: CASSLRDRVGETQYF.

The V and J genes are TRBV11-1 and TRBJ2-1; D could derive from TRBD1 or TRBD2 (5 bases each). Trimming removed 1 base from V and 15 bases from J, with 16 bases in between. The germline V gene has CDR1 SGHAT and CDR2 FQDESV (reference sequence). The CDR3 spans 13 residues. The CDR3 DNA is TGTGCCAGCAGCTTAGTTGGTCGGGACGCTTTGTTCTTC. Translating gives CASSLVGRDALFF. The full variable domain, rest sourced from reference TRBV11-1 and TRBJ2-1, is EAEVAQSPRYKITEKSQAVAFWCDPISGHATLYWYRQILGQGPELLVQFQDESVVDDSQLPKDRFSAERLKGVDSTLKIQPAELGDSAMYLCASSLVGRDALFFGPGTRLTVL.

This sequence joins TRBV6-5 and TRBJ1-6; D is uncertain. The germline V and J ends were trimmed by 4 bases and 3 bases, with 10 bases remaining between them. Looked up from germline, CDR1 is MNHEY and CDR2 is SVGAGI. CDR3 length: 15 residues. This CDR3 reads CASSFGSLYNSPLHF. The DNA of the CDR3 is TGTGCCAGCAGTTTCGGCAGCCTCTATAATTCACCCCTCCACTTT.

As concerns this clone: Other nucleotide sequences in the sample specify the same CDR3. The chain uses TRBV7-9 and TRBJ2-7; D perhaps matches TRBD1 (6 bases). The germline V and J ends were trimmed by 5 bases and 2 bases, with 7 bases remaining between them. This CDR3 has 12 residues. Per the germline V gene, CDR1 is SEHNR and CDR2 is FQNEAQ (reference sequence). The CDR3 protein is CASSRGTYEQYF. The DNA of the CDR3 is TGTGCCAGCAGCAGGGGGACCTACGAGCAGTACTTC.

V gene TRBV6-1 combines with J gene TRBJ1-5; D not certain. CDR3 length: 16 amino acids. The germline gives CDR1 MNHNS, CDR2 SASEGT. V shed 1 base and J shed 0 bases, with 10 bases lying between them. CDR3 sequence reads: CASSEETSYSNQPQHF. In DNA form, the CDR3 reads TGTGCCAGCAGTGAAGAGACAAGTTATAGCAATCAGCCCCAGCATTTT.

A remark on this clone: The same CDR3 is also encoded by other DNA sequences in this sample. The chain uses TRBV6-1 and TRBJ2-7, with 7 nucleotides matching TRBD2. This CDR3 is 14 amino acids long. CDR1 MNHNS and CDR2 SASEGT come from the germline V gene. With 3 bases clipped from V and 2 bases from J, the junction kept 4 bases outside the gene matches. The DNA for the CDR3 is TGTGCCAGCAGTGAGGTGGGACTAACCTACGAGCAGTACTTC. Amino acid sequence: CASSEVGLTYEQYF.

The DNA for the CDR3 is TGTGCCTGGAGTGTACCCAGCGGGAGAGGTGAGCAGTTCTTC. Its protein is CAWSVPSGRGEQFF. The chain uses TRBV30 and TRBJ2-1; 8 nucleotides align to TRBD2. CDR1 and CDR2 (germline): GTSNPN, SVGIG (reference sequence). The V segment lost 0 bases and the J segment 9 bases; nucleotides outside the gene matches: 7. The CDR3 totals 14 residues.

This chain links TRBV7-9 with TRBJ2-6; D uncertain. Trimming took off 5 bases at V and 3 bases at J, with 8 bases between the two ends. The germline gives CDR1 SEHNR, CDR2 FQNEAQ (reference sequence). CDR3 length equals 14 residues. The CDR3 loop is CASSAYSGANVLTF. The DNA of the CDR3 is TGTGCCAGCAGCGCTTACAGTGGGGCCAACGTCCTGACTTTC. The full variable domain, its missing parts supplied by reference TRBV7-9 and TRBJ2-6, is DTGVSQNPRHKITKRGQNVTFRCDPISEHNRLYWYRQTLGQGPEFLTYFQNEAQLEKSRLLSDRFSAERPKGSFSTLEIQRTEQGDSAMYLCASSAYSGANVLTFGAGSRLTVL.

The CDR3 bases are TGTGCCAGCAGTTACTCTGCAGGCTACGAGCAGTACTTC. It encodes CASSYSAGYEQYF. The chain joins TRBV6-5 to TRBJ2-7, with D uncertain. The CDR3 is 13 amino acids. The germline V and J ends were trimmed by 0 bases and 3 bases, with 6 bases remaining between them. The germline V gene encodes CDR1 MNHEY and CDR2 SVGAGI.

The rearrangement links TRBV27 to TRBJ2-2, with D tentatively TRBD1 (6 bases). The CDR3 loop spans 14 amino acids. CDR1 and CDR2 (germline): MNHEY, SMNVEV (reference sequence). Deletions cut 8 bases from V and 6 bases from J, with 16 bases between. The CDR3 reads CASLTGLKPGELFF. The CDR3 DNA sequence: TGTGCCAGCCTCACAGGGTTAAAACCCGGGGAGCTGTTTTTT.

The genes are TRBV6-5 and TRBJ2-1; unclear D gene. The length of the CDR3 is 13 residues. Deletions cut 8 bases from V and 0 bases from J, with 8 bases between. The germline CDR1 and CDR2 sequences are MNHEY and SVGAGI. The CDR3 DNA is TGTGCCAGCTCACTTAGCTCCTACAATGAGCAGTTCTTC. As protein: CASSLSSYNEQFF.

V and J are TRBV5-6 and TRBJ2-3, with TRBD2 identical over 8 bases. The junction had 9 bases not matched to a gene; V was cut back by 4 bases and J by 2 bases. This CDR3 is built from 16 residues. Germline values: CDR1 SGHDT, CDR2 YYEEEE. CDR3 protein: CASSIGLARYTDTQYF. The CDR3 DNA reads TGTGCCAGCAGCATTGGACTAGCTCGGTACACAGATACGCAGTATTTT.

In this sample, this clone turned up a few times. The V gene is TRBV11-2, the J gene TRBJ1-1; weak D call: TRBD1 (5 bases). Trimming took off 11 bases at V and 1 base at J, with 14 bases between the two ends. The germline gives CDR1 SGHAT, CDR2 FQNNGV. The CDR3 length is 13 residues. This chain's CDR3 is CAGIRVGNTEAFF. The CDR3 bases are TGTGCCGGGATCAGGGTCGGGAACACTGAAGCTTTCTTT.

The CDR3 nucleotides are TGTGCCTGGGCAAAATTAGAGACAGGGATTGGCGGGGAGCTGTTTTTT. Residues: CAWAKLETGIGGELFF. The chain carries TRBV30 and TRBJ2-2, with 7 bases lining up with TRBD1. The CDR3 has 16 residues. V dropped 5 bases and J dropped 7; count of bases not matched to a gene: 16. Germline lookup yields CDR1 GTSNPN and CDR2 SVGIG (reference sequence).

The chain combines TRBV19 with TRBJ2-5; 10 bases are shared with TRBD1. The CDR3 loop spans 13 amino acids. The junction had 6 bases not matched to a gene; V was cut back by 10 bases and J by 4 bases. Germline V gives CDR1 LNHDA, CDR2 SQIVND (reference sequence). The CDR3 reads CATPGDRGETQYF. DNA of the CDR3: TGTGCCACCCCAGGGGACAGGGGAGAGACCCAGTACTTC.

Here the CDR3 DNA reads TGTGCCAGCAGTTATACTAGCGGGACCTACGAGCAGTACTTC. Its translation: CASSYTSGTYEQYF. The chain couples TRBV11-2 to TRBJ2-7; 10 positions agree with TRBD2. The germline gives CDR1 SGHAT, CDR2 FQNNGV. Trimming removed 6 bases from V and 2 bases from J; junction bases left unmatched: 4. The CDR3 has 14 amino acids.

This rearrangement joins TRBV7-4 to TRBJ2-7; the D gene is possibly TRBD1 (6 bases). The germline CDR1 and CDR2 sequences are SGHVT and SQSDAQ. The CDR3 is made up of 15 amino acids. The germline V and J ends were trimmed by 5 bases and 0 bases, with 14 bases remaining between them. The CDR3 coding sequence is TGTGCCAGCAGCCCCCACCGGGACAACTCCTACGAGCAGTACTTC. Protein product: CASSPHRDNSYEQYF.

The rearrangement uses TRBV27 and TRBJ2-2; TRBD2 matches at 7 bases. The germline gives CDR1 MNHEY, CDR2 SMNVEV (reference sequence). Trimming cost V 1 base and J 4 bases; bases outside gene matches: 6. This CDR3 spans 16 amino acids. The CDR3 region is CASSLLAGEATGELFF. Here the CDR3 DNA reads TGTGCCAGCAGTTTATTGGCGGGAGAGGCCACCGGGGAGCTGTTTTTT.

The chain links TRBV19 to TRBJ2-1; 11 bases map to TRBD2. CDR3 length equals 12 residues. V dropped 10 bases and J dropped 9; count of bases not matched to a gene: 5. Germline CDR1 and CDR2: LNHDA and SQIVND (reference sequence). The chain's CDR3 is CATHSGRGEQFF. The CDR3 DNA follows: TGTGCCACTCATAGCGGGAGGGGTGAGCAGTTCTTC.